The 4 T cell receptor beta chains presented below share a single source sample, sequenced in a study of cytomegalovirus exposure and HLA in healthy donors. It was with 60 Vbeta and 13 Jbeta primers that the PCR ran. TCRdb's copy holds only in-frame clones and misses some; the assay was immunoSEQ multiplex PCR. This table has 150,000 to 200,000 clones, under 80% appearing once. What was sequenced was PBMCs. These receptors originate from a female donor in good health and CMV-seronegative.

The chain combines TRBV5-6 with TRBJ2-7, with D perhaps matching TRBD2 (5 bases). Germline V gene lookup returns CDR1 SGHDT and CDR2 YYEEEE. This CDR3 comprises 11 residues. Deletions cut 3 bases from V and 6 bases from J, with 7 bases between. The CDR3, as DNA: TGTGCCAGCAGCTCACTAGGCGAGCAGTACTTC. Protein: CASSSLGEQYF.

The chain combines TRBV19 with TRBJ2-1; D gene ambiguous. Looked up from germline, CDR1 is LNHDA and CDR2 is SQIVND (reference sequence). CDR3 length equals 15 residues. Trimming removed 1 base from V and 0 bases from J, with 7 bases in between. CDR3: CASSIAPSSYNEQFF. The DNA for the CDR3 is TGTGCCAGTAGTATAGCCCCCTCCTCCTACAATGAGCAGTTCTTC.

The CDR3 loop reads CASSLTSGLAYEQYF. The CDR3 DNA reads as TGTGCCAGCAGCTTGACTAGCGGGCTGGCCTACGAGCAGTACTTC. The chain carries TRBV5-4 and TRBJ2-7, with 9 nucleotides matching TRBD2. This CDR3 spans 15 amino acids. Losses at the gene ends were 1 base for V and 2 bases for J; bases not matched to a gene: 4. Germline V lookup: CDR1 SGHNT, CDR2 YYREEE (reference sequence).

The chain is built from TRBV7-3 and TRBJ2-1, with 8 bases that match TRBD2. The V segment lost 4 bases and the J segment 12 bases; nucleotides outside the gene matches: 5. CDR1 is SGHTA, CDR2 FQGTGA, per germline. The CDR3 is 12 amino acids. CDR3 coding DNA: TGTGCCAGCAGCTATATAGCGGGACCGCAGTTCTTC. This gives the protein CASSYIAGPQFF.